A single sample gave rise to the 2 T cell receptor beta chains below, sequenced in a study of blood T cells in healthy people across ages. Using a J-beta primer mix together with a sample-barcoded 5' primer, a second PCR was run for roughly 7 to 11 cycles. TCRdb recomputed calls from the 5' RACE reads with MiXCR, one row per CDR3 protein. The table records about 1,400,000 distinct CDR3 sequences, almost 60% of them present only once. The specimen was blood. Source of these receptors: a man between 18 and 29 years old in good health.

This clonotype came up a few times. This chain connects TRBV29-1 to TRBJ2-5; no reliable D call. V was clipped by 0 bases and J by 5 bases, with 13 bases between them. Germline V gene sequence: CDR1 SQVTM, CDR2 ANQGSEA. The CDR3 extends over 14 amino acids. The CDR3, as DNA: TGCAGCGTTGAAGACCGAAACCAGGACGAGACCCAGTACTTC. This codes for CSVEDRNQDETQYF. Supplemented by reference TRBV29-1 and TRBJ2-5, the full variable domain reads SAVISQKPSRDICQRGTSLTIQCQVDSQVTMMFWYRQQPGQSLTLIATANQGSEATYESGFVIDKFPISRPNLTFSTLTVSNMSPEDSSIYLCSVEDRNQDETQYFGPGTRLLVL.

CDR3 bases: TGCAGTGCCATCGACAGGGGGCGCATGAACACTGAAGCTTTCTTT. Amino acids: CSAIDRGRMNTEAFF. The chain combines TRBV20-1 with TRBJ1-1; 10 bases match TRBD1. Germline V CDR1 and CDR2: DFQATT, SNEGSKA (reference sequence). CDR3 length: 15 residues. Unmatched junction bases numbered 7, after V lost 6 bases and J lost 0 bases.